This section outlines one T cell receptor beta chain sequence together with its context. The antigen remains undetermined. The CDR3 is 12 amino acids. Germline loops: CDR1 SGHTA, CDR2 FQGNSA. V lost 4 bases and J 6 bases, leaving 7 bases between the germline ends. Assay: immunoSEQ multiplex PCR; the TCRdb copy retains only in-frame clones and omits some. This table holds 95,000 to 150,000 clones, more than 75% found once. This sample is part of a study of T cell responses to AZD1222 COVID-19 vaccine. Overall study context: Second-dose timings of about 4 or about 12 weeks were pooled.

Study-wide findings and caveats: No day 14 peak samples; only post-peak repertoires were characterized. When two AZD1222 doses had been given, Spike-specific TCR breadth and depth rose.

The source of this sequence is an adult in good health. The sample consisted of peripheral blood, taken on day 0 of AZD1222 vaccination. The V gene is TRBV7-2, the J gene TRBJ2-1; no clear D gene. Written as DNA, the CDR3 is TGTGCCAGCAGCTCACCTACCAATGAGCAGTTCTTC. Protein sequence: CASSSPTNEQFF.